Below are 14 T cell receptor beta chains sequenced from a single sample in a study of cytomegalovirus exposure and HLA in healthy donors. The PCR employed 60 Vbeta primers together with 13 Jbeta primers. Using immunoSEQ multiplex PCR, the repertoire was profiled, and TCRdb retains in-frame clones only, with some absent. The sample contains roughly 150,000 clones, about four fifths of which appear only once. Input material: PBMCs. These receptor sequences come from a male donor in good health and CMV-seronegative.

V usage is TRBV2 and J usage is TRBJ2-7; 10 nucleotides match TRBD2. CDR1 SNHLY and CDR2 FYNNEI come from the germline V gene. The CDR3 length is 16 residues. Trimming cost V 4 bases and J 3 bases; bases outside gene matches: 9. CDR3 nucleotides: TGTGCCAGCAGTGGAATAGCGGGAGGCTTGGACTACGAGCAGTACTTC. Its translation is CASSGIAGGLDYEQYF.

This clone occurred a few times. This sequence joins TRBV25-1 and TRBJ1-2; unclear D gene. Germline values: CDR1 MGHDK, CDR2 SYGVNS. The CDR3 has 13 amino acids. Trimming stripped 6 bases from V and 6 bases from J, with 14 bases between. The CDR3 region is CASRSREYDGYTF. The CDR3 region has the DNA TGTGCCAGCAGGTCGAGGGAGTATGATGGCTACACCTTC.

The chain is built from TRBV10-3 and TRBJ2-1; 10 positions match TRBD2. The germline gives CDR1 ENHRY, CDR2 SYGVKD. The V and J ends lost 4 bases and 6 bases, in that order; junction bases with no gene match: 6. This CDR3 has 15 amino acids. CDR3 region: CAISAPSGRANEQFF. The CDR3 coding sequence is TGTGCCATCAGTGCCCCCAGCGGGAGGGCCAATGAGCAGTTCTTC.

The rearrangement links TRBV7-3 to TRBJ2-3, with 8 positions matching TRBD2. The germline gives CDR1 SGHTA, CDR2 FQGTGA. CDR3 length equals 13 residues. V shed 10 bases, J shed 1 base, and the junction held 4 bases outside the gene matches. DNA of the CDR3: TGTGCCACAGCGGGAGAGGGCACAGATACGCAGTATTTT. Amino acids: CATAGEGTDTQYF.

The chain uses TRBV5-6 and TRBJ2-2, with TRBD1 matching over 7 bases. The junction had 2 bases not matched to a gene; V was cut back by 0 bases and J by 3 bases. CDR3 length: 15 amino acids. CDR1 and CDR2 (germline): SGHDT, YYEEEE. Here the CDR3 DNA reads TGTGCCAGCAGCTTGGGGCAGGGGGACACCGGGGAGCTGTTTTTT. Translated, it gives CASSLGQGDTGELFF.

The rearrangement uses TRBV28 and TRBJ2-5; 7 positions agree with TRBD2. V lost 6 bases, J lost 2 bases, and 12 bases stayed unmatched. Germline V CDR1 and CDR2: MDHEN, SYDVKM. The CDR3 loop spans 16 amino acids. For the CDR3, the DNA is TGTGCCAGCAGCCAACGGGGGGAGGCCATTCAAGAGACCCAGTACTTC. Residues: CASSQRGEAIQETQYF. The full variable domain, with the rest looked up from reference TRBV28 and TRBJ2-5, is DVKVTQSSRYLVKRTGEKVFLECVQDMDHENMFWYRQDPGLGLRLIYFSYDVKMKEKGDIPEGYSVSREKKERFSLILESASTNQTSMYLCASSQRGEAIQETQYFGPGTRLLVL.

The CDR3 DNA follows: TGCGCCAGCAGCATAACTAGTTATGAGCAGTTCTTC. It codes for CASSITSYEQFF. The V gene is TRBV5-1, the J gene TRBJ2-1, with TRBD2 as a possible D gene (5 bases). Trimming stripped 4 bases from V and 8 bases from J, with 10 bases between. The germline V gene has CDR1 SGHRS and CDR2 YFSETQ. The CDR3 is 12 amino acids.

The J gene is TRBJ2-1, the V gene TRBV6-4; tentatively, D is TRBD2 (6 bases). The CDR3 contains 15 residues. With 2 bases removed from V and 6 bases from J, the gap between germline ends came to 14 bases. The V gene's germline CDR1 is MRHNA and CDR2 SNTAGT. The CDR3 sequence is CASSDGGSPGNEQFF. The CDR3 DNA is TGTGCCAGCAGTGACGGGGGGAGCCCGGGCAATGAGCAGTTCTTC.

V usage is TRBV2 and J usage is TRBJ1-1; D unresolved. The CDR3 is 15 residues long. Trimming stripped 3 bases from V and 0 bases from J, with 11 bases between. Germline V CDR1 and CDR2: SNHLY, FYNNEI. Here the CDR3 DNA reads TGTGCCAGCAGTGAGGATCTAGACGTGAACACTGAAGCTTTCTTT. It specifies CASSEDLDVNTEAFF.

This clone occurred once. The V call is TRBV30, the J call TRBJ1-4; no firm D call. Germline V gives CDR1 GTSNPN, CDR2 SVGIG (reference sequence). V lost 0 bases to trimming and J lost 5 bases, with 10 bases between them. The CDR3 has 14 residues. The CDR3 loop reads CAWSVNSKNEKLFF. CDR3 nucleotides: TGTGCCTGGAGTGTAAACAGTAAGAATGAAAAACTGTTTTTT.

This chain joins TRBV14 and TRBJ2-7; 9 nucleotides line up with TRBD2. CDR1 and CDR2 (germline): SGHDN, FVKESK. J was trimmed by 9 bases and V by 2 bases; bases with no gene match: 8. The CDR3 is made up of 14 amino acids. CDR3 nucleotide sequence: TGTGCCAGCAGCCAAATAGCGGGAGAGGAAGGGCAGTACTTC. Translation gives CASSQIAGEEGQYF.

The chain couples TRBV28 to TRBJ2-1; 9 positions match TRBD2. This CDR3 has 16 amino acids. Germline V gene lookup returns CDR1 MDHEN and CDR2 SYDVKM. Germline trimming cut 5 bases from V and 5 bases from J; bases unmatched to any gene: 10. The CDR3 sequence: CASSPLAGTVDNEQFF. CDR3 nucleotide sequence: TGTGCCAGCAGTCCTCTAGCGGGAACGGTGGACAATGAGCAGTTCTTC.

Only a few counts were recorded for this clone. The CDR3 loop reads CASREEGLAETQYF. CDR3 coding DNA: TGTGCCAGCAGGGAGGAGGGTCTCGCGGAGACCCAGTACTTC. The chain employs TRBV28 and TRBJ2-5; D might be TRBD2 (6 bases). This CDR3 has 14 residues. The germline V gene has CDR1 MDHEN and CDR2 SYDVKM. V lost 6 bases, J lost 5 bases, and 16 bases lay in between. Filled out from reference TRBV28 and TRBJ2-5, the complete variable domain reads DVKVTQSSRYLVKRTGEKVFLECVQDMDHENMFWYRQDPGLGLRLIYFSYDVKMKEKGDIPEGYSVSREKKERFSLILESASTNQTSMYLCASREEGLAETQYFGPGTRLLVL.

The CDR3 bases are TGTGCCAGCAGTGAAGGGACTAGCGGGAGCCCCCAGTTCTTC. This encodes CASSEGTSGSPQFF. This sequence joins TRBV2 and TRBJ2-1; TRBD2 matches 13 bases. From germline, CDR1 is SNHLY and CDR2 FYNNEI. Germline trimming cut 1 base from V and 13 bases from J; bases unmatched to any gene: 4. CDR3 length equals 14 residues.